The following is a TCR beta chain sequence with its context. Its antigen remains unknown. TCRdb fed the reads into MiXCR, producing one record per CDR3 protein. The sample has 380,000 or so distinct CDR3 sequences; approximately 35% are singletons. The sample is drawn from a study of T cell repertoires in cytomegalovirus infection. The CDR3 totals 13 residues. Germline CDR1 and CDR2: LGHNT and FRNRAP. The ends were cut back, 7 bases at V and 0 bases at J, with 4 bases in the middle. The chain links TRBV12-5 to TRBJ2-6; D is ambiguous. This TCR was sampled from a human donor in good health (CMV status not recorded). Some clones in this sample may be carry-over from other donors' samples. Sequencing was performed on cultured PBMCs, taken from culture after CMV antigen stimulation. The CDR3 sequence is CASANSGANVLTF. The CDR3 coding sequence is TGTGCTAGTGCTAACTCTGGGGCCAACGTCCTGACTTTC.